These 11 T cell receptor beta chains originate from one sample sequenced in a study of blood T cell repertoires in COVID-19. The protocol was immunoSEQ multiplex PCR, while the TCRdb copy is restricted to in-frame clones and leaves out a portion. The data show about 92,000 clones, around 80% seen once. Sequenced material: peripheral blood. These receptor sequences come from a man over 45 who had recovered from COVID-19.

As DNA, the CDR3 is TGCGCCAGCAGCCAAGCGGGTACCTTGTTCTCTGGAAACACCATATATTTT. Protein sequence: CASSQAGTLFSGNTIYF. J is TRBJ1-3 and V is TRBV4-1; D is ambiguous. CDR3 length: 17 residues. The V end was cut by 1 base, the J end by 0 bases, with 13 bases between. Germline V gene lookup returns CDR1 MGHRA and CDR2 YSYEKL.

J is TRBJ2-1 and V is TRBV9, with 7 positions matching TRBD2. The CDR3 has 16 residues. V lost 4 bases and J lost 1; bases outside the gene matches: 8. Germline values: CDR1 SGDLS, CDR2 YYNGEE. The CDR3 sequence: CASSLLAAGSYNEQFF. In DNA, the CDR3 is TGTGCCAGCAGCCTCCTAGCGGCGGGTTCCTACAATGAGCAGTTCTTC.

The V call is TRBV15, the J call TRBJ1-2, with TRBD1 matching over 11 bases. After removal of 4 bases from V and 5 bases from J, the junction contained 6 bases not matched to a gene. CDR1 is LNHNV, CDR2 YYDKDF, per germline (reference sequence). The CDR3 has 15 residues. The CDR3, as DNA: TGTGCCACCAGCATCGGACAGGGGGCCCCTTATGGCTACACCTTC. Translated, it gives CATSIGQGAPYGYTF.

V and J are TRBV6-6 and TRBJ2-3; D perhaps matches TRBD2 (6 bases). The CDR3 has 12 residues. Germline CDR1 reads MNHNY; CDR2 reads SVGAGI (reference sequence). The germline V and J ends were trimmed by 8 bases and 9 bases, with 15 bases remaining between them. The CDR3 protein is CASLNRAGTQYF. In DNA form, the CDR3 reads TGTGCCAGCCTTAACCGGGCGGGGACGCAGTATTTT.

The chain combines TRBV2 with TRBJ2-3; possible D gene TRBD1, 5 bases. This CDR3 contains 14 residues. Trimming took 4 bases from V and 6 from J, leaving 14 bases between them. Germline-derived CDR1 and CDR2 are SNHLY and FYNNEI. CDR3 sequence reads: CASSVGRPPDTQYF. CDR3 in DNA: TGTGCCAGCAGTGTGGGGCGGCCCCCGGATACGCAGTATTTT.

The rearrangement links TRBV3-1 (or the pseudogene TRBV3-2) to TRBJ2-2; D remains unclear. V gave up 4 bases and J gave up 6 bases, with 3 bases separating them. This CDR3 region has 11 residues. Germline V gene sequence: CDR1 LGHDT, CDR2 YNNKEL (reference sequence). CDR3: CASSLAGELFF. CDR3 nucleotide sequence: TGTGCCAGCAGCCTCGCCGGGGAGCTGTTTTTT.

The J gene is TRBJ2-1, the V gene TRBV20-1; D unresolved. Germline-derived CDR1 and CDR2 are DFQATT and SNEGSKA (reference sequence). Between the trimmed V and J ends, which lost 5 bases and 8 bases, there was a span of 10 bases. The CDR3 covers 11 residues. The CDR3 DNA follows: TGCAGTGCTCTTAGTCTTGATGAGCAGTTCTTC. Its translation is CSALSLDEQFF.

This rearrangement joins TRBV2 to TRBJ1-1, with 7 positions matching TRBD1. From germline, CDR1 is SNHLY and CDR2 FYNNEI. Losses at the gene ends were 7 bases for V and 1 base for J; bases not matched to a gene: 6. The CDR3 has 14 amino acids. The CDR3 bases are TGTGCCAGCATAAGGGACAGACCGAACACTGAAGCTTTCTTT. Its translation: CASIRDRPNTEAFF.

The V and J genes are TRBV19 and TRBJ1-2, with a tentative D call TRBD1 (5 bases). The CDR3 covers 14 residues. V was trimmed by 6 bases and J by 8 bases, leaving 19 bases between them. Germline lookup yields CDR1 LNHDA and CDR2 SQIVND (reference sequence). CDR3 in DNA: TGTGCCAGTAGGGACGAAGGGGAGGGGCAAGGCTACACCTTC. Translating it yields CASRDEGEGQGYTF.

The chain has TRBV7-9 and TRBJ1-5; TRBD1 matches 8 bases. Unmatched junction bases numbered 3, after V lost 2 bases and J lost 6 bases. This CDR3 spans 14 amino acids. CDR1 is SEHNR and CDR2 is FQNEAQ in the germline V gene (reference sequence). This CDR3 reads CASSLTGGGQPQHF. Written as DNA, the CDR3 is TGTGCCAGCAGCTTAACAGGGGGAGGTCAGCCCCAGCATTTT. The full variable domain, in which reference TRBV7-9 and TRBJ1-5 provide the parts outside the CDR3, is DTGVSQNPRHKITKRGQNVTFRCDPISEHNRLYWYRQTLGQGPEFLTYFQNEAQLEKSRLLSDRFSAERPKGSFSTLEIQRTEQGDSAMYLCASSLTGGGQPQHFGDGTRLSIL.

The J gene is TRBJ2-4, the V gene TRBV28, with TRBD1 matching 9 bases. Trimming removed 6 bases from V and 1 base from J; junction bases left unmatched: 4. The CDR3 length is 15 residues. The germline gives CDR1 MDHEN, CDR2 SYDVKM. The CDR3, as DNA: TGTGCCAGCAGCCAAGGACAGGGGGCCAAAAACATTCAGTACTTC. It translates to CASSQGQGAKNIQYF.